These 18 T cell receptor beta chains were sequenced from one sample in a study of shared clonotypes between healthy human individuals. Here immunoSEQ multiplex PCR was the method, and the copy in TCRdb shows in-frame clones only, minus some. Of millions of clones listed, more than 90% are singletons. The source material was naive CD4+ T cells sorted from blood. Subset given: CD45RA+ positively selected. The receptors stem from a man aged 18 to 29 in good health.

Worth noting for this clone: This specimen includes other DNA sequences encoding the same CDR3. This CDR3 is CASSAGQYNEQFF. CDR3 nucleotides: TGTGCCAGCAGCGCGGGACAGTACAATGAGCAGTTCTTC. The chain uses TRBV9 and TRBJ2-1; TRBD1 matches 7 bases. Germline CDR1 is SGDLS and CDR2 is YYNGEE. The CDR3 has 13 amino acids. The V and J ends lost 3 bases and 4 bases, in that order; junction bases with no gene match: 1.

This chain uses TRBV9 with TRBJ1-1; D ambiguous. Germline values: CDR1 SGDLS, CDR2 YYNGEE. Trimming removed 0 bases from V and 5 bases from J, with 17 bases in between. CDR3 length: 16 residues. Here the CDR3 DNA reads TGTGCCAGCAGCGTAGGGGCCAAGAGGGCTACGACTGAAGCTTTCTTT. This codes for CASSVGAKRATTEAFF.

This clone has only one observation. The chain joins TRBV27 to TRBJ1-6, with 9 bases fitting TRBD1. The CDR3 is 14 amino acids. The germline V gene has CDR1 MNHEY and CDR2 SMNVEV (reference sequence). After removal of 8 bases from V and 14 bases from J, the junction contained 13 bases not matched to a gene. The CDR3 here is CASLSGTGLGALHF. Written as DNA, the CDR3 is TGTGCCAGCTTATCCGGGACAGGGCTCGGGGCCCTCCACTTT.

This clone was detected once. Other DNA sequences in this specimen translate into the identical CDR3. The chain combines TRBV30 with TRBJ2-7; a weak D match, TRBD2 (5 bases). The ends were cut back, 0 bases at V and 2 bases at J, with 11 bases in the middle. The length of the CDR3 is 14 residues. Germline V gives CDR1 GTSNPN, CDR2 SVGIG (reference sequence). The CDR3 reads CAWSVGSGPYEQYF. CDR3 nucleotide sequence: TGTGCCTGGAGTGTAGGGAGCGGCCCCTACGAGCAGTACTTC.

V gene TRBV4-3 combines with J gene TRBJ2-5, with 9 bases identical to TRBD2. Germline assignment: CDR1 LGHNA and CDR2 YSLEER. V lost 0 bases and J lost 5; bases outside the gene matches: 7. There are 16 residues in the CDR3. CDR3 nucleotides: TGCGCCAGCAGCCAAGAGGTAGCGGGAGCGCGGGAGACCCAGTACTTC. This codes for CASSQEVAGARETQYF.

Comments on this clone: Other DNA sequences in this specimen translate into the identical CDR3. The chain is built from TRBV27 and TRBJ2-7; D not certain. Trimming took 3 bases from V and 1 from J, leaving 7 bases between them. The CDR3 extends over 13 amino acids. In germline, CDR1 is MNHEY, CDR2 SMNVEV (reference sequence). In nucleotides, the CDR3 is TGTGCCAGCAGTTTGCGGCCGTCCTACGAGCAGTACTTC. Translating it yields CASSLRPSYEQYF.

This sequence joins TRBV7-9 and TRBJ2-7, with D maybe TRBD1 (5 bases). There are 15 residues in the CDR3. Germline CDR1 and CDR2: SEHNR and FQNEAQ (reference sequence). Trimming took 0 bases from V and 4 from J, leaving 13 bases between them. The CDR3 loop is CASSLAETASYEQYF. For the CDR3, the DNA is TGTGCCAGCAGCTTAGCGGAGACAGCAAGTTACGAGCAGTACTTC.

This clone occurred a few times. The chain has TRBV30 and TRBJ1-1; D call uncertain. CDR1 is GTSNPN, CDR2 SVGIG, per germline (reference sequence). V was shortened by 6 bases and J by 0 bases, with 5 bases between the two germline ends. The CDR3 contains 11 residues. In nucleotides, the CDR3 is TGTGCCTGCACACTGAACACTGAAGCTTTCTTT. Protein: CACTLNTEAFF.

The rearrangement uses TRBV10-3 and TRBJ2-1, with TRBD2 matching over 10 bases. This CDR3 comprises 13 residues. Trimming cost V 0 bases and J 14 bases; bases outside gene matches: 4. Germline V gives CDR1 ENHRY, CDR2 SYGVKD. CDR3 amino acids: CAISESQGTSEFF. Written as DNA, the CDR3 is TGTGCCATCAGTGAGTCGCAAGGGACTAGCGAGTTCTTC.

This clone was recorded once. V usage is TRBV5-4 and J usage is TRBJ1-1, with a weak D call TRBD1 (5 bases). Per the germline V gene, CDR1 is SGHNT and CDR2 is YYREEE (reference sequence). V lost 3 bases, J lost 4 bases, and 13 bases lay in between. The CDR3 is 14 amino acids. The CDR3 region is CASSWGGTGTEAFF. The CDR3 region has the DNA TGTGCCAGCAGCTGGGGGGGGACGGGCACTGAAGCTTTCTTT.

On this clone: The junction and the germline gene differ at one end; a read error may be behind it. The rearrangement links TRBV11-2 to TRBJ2-3; 7 nucleotides match TRBD2. Germline assignment: CDR1 SGHAT and CDR2 FQNNGV. The CDR3 has 15 amino acids. The CDR3 sequence is CASSLDAGVSDTQYF. CDR3 sequence (DNA): TGTGCCAGCAGCCTAGACGCGGGAGTGTCAGATACGCAGTATTTT.

The rearrangement joins TRBV18 to TRBJ2-2; TRBD1 might be the D (6 bases). The CDR3 consists of 18 residues. Per germline, CDR1 KGHSH and CDR2 LQKENI. V shed 4 bases and J shed 1 base, with 19 bases lying between them. The CDR3 DNA reads TGTGCCAGCTCACTAAGACTGGACAGTGATCGGAACACCGGGGAGCTGTTTTTT. Protein: CASSLRLDSDRNTGELFF. Based on the CDR3 plus reference TRBV18 and TRBJ2-2, the full variable domain is NAGVMQNPRHLVRRRGQEARLRCSPMKGHSHVYWYRQLPEEGLKFMVYLQKENIIDESGMPKERFSAEFPKEGPSILRIQQVVRGDSAAYFCASSLRLDSDRNTGELFFGEGSRLTVL.

The rearrangement uses TRBV6-5 and TRBJ1-4; 9 nucleotides agree with TRBD1. The CDR3 spans 15 residues. Per the germline V gene, CDR1 is MNHEY and CDR2 is SVGAGI. The V and J ends lost 4 bases and 5 bases, in that order; junction bases with no gene match: 5. The CDR3 sequence: CASSSLTGGNEKLFF. Here the CDR3 DNA reads TGTGCCAGCAGTTCTCTGACAGGGGGGAATGAAAAACTGTTTTTT.

The chain combines TRBV5-4 with TRBJ1-3, with TRBD1 identical over 9 bases. Trimming cost V 5 bases and J 4 bases; bases outside gene matches: 10. The CDR3 has 16 amino acids. Germline assignment: CDR1 SGHNT and CDR2 YYREEE (reference sequence). The CDR3 protein is CASSRQGQGSGNTIYF. CDR3 nucleotides: TGTGCCAGCAGTCGACAGGGACAGGGTTCCGGAAACACCATATATTTT.

This rearrangement joins TRBV10-3 to TRBJ2-3; D remains unclear. Trimming took 3 bases from V and 3 from J, leaving 7 bases between them. From germline, CDR1 is ENHRY and CDR2 SYGVKD. CDR3 length: 13 residues. For the CDR3, the DNA is TGTGCCATCAGTGAAAGGCGAACAGATACGCAGTATTTT. It encodes CAISERRTDTQYF.

The chain carries TRBV10-3 and TRBJ1-2, with D possibly being TRBD1 (5 bases). The CDR3 spans 15 residues. Germline V gives CDR1 ENHRY, CDR2 SYGVKD. Trimming stripped 8 bases from V and 2 bases from J, with 18 bases between. The CDR3 DNA reads as TGTGCCATCCGTCAGTTCGGGACTTCGAACTATGGCTACACCTTC. Residues: CAIRQFGTSNYGYTF.

The chain uses TRBV10-3 and TRBJ2-7, with D maybe TRBD2 (5 bases). The CDR3 loop spans 17 amino acids. Trimming stripped 0 bases from V and 0 bases from J, with 15 bases between. The germline V gene encodes CDR1 ENHRY and CDR2 SYGVKD. The CDR3 loop is CAISESFQRMSSYEQYF. DNA for the CDR3: TGTGCCATCAGTGAGTCATTTCAGCGGATGAGCTCCTACGAGCAGTACTTC.

The chain employs TRBV19 and TRBJ2-7, with 10 nucleotides matching TRBD2. The CDR3 is 15 residues long. With 9 bases clipped from V and 2 bases from J, the junction kept 10 bases outside the gene matches. Germline-derived CDR1 and CDR2 are LNHDA and SQIVND (reference sequence). In nucleotides, the CDR3 is TGTGCCAGCAGGTCTAGCGGGAGTAATACCTACGAGCAGTACTTC. Protein product: CASRSSGSNTYEQYF.